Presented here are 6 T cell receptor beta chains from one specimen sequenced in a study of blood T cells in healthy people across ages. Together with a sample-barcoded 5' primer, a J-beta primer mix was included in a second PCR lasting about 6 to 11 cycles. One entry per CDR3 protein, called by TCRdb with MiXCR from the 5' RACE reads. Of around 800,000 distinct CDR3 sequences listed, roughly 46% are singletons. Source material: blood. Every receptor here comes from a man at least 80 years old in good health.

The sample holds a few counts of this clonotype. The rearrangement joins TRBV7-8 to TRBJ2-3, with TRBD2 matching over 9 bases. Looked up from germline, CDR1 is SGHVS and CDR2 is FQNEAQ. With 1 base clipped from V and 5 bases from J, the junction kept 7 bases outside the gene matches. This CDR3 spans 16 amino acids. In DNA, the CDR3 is TGTGCCAGCAGCTTAGGAGTCTGGCGGGGGGGAGATACGCAGTATTTT. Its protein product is CASSLGVWRGGDTQYF.

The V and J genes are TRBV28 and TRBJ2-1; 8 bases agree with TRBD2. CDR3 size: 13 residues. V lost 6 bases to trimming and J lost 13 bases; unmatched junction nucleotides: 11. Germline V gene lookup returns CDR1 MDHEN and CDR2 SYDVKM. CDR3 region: CASRSGGVGTQFF. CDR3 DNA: TGTGCCAGCAGAAGCGGGGGAGTGGGGACCCAGTTCTTC.

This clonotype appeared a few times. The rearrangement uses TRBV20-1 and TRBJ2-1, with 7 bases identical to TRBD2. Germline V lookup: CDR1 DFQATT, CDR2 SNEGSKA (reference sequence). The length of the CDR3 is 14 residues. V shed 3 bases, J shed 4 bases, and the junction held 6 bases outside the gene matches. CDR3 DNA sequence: TGCAGTGCTAGTGCTAGCGGAGAGTACAATGAGCAGTTCTTC. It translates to CSASASGEYNEQFF.

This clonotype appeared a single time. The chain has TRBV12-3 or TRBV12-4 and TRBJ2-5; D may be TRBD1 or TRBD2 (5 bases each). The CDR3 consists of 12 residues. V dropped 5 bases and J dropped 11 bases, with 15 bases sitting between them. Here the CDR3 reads CASSPGTYKQYF. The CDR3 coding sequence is TGTGCCAGCAGTCCAGGGACCTACAAGCAGTACTTC.

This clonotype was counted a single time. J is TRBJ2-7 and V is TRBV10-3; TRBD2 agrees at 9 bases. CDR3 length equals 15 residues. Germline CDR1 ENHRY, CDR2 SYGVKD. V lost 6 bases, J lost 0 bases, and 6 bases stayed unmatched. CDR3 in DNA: TGTGCCATCAGCGACCCGGGACTAGCCTCCTACGAGCAGTACTTC. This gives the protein CAISDPGLASYEQYF.

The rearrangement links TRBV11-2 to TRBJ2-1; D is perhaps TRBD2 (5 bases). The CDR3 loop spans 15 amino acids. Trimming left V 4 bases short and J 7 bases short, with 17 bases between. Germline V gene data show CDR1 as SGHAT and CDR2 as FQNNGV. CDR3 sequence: CASSSTFMSGNEQFF. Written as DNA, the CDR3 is TGTGCCAGCAGCTCTACCTTCATGTCGGGGAATGAGCAGTTCTTC. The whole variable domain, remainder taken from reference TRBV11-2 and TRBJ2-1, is EAGVAQSPRYKIIEKRQSVAFWCNPISGHATLYWYQQILGQGPKLLIQFQNNGVVDDSQLPKDRFSAERLKGVDSTLKIQPAKLEDSAVYLCASSSTFMSGNEQFFGPGTRLTVL.